This T cell receptor (beta chain) was recorded in a study of blood T cell repertoires in COVID-19. Original data processing: The assay estimated nucleated cells by amplifying reference gene primers. TCRdb keeps only in-frame clones here, not all; method: immunoSEQ multiplex PCR. V and J calls plus clone size are reproduced from that table; the DNA served to infer D and trimming. Of about 140,000 clones detected, around 83% appear once; the ten largest clones hold around 1.5%. The table lists this clone with a count of one. CDR3 length equals 11 residues. Germline CDR1 reads SGDLS; CDR2 reads YYNGEE. The ends were cut back, 0 bases at V and 8 bases at J, with 5 bases in the middle.

The chain uses TRBV9 and TRBJ1-2; no clear D gene. Sample: peripheral blood. The TCR was taken from a human donor in a cohort sampled during active COVID-19. The CDR3 reads CASSVVFGYTF. CDR3 DNA sequence: TGTGCCAGCAGCGTAGTCTTCGGCTACACCTTC.